This T cell receptor (beta chain) derives from a study of blood T cell repertoires in COVID-19. Whole-study context: Sample material is recorded as cDNA or gDNA derived from T cells, B-cell-depleted T cells, or PBMCs.

CDR3 length: 14 residues. Germline V lookup: CDR1 SGHAT, CDR2 FQNNGV. Trimming removed 7 bases from V and 0 bases from J, with 11 bases in between. How the authors handled the data: Researchers report that nucleated cell counts were estimated from reference gene primer amplification. Generated by immunoSEQ multiplex PCR, the TCRdb table keeps only in-frame clones and is missing some. That table is the source of V, J and clone size, and D and trimming were worked out from the DNA. The sample has 150,000 to 200,000 clones, about nine tenths seen once. This clonotype originated in a woman aged 30 to 39 with acute or convalescent COVID-19. The chain joins TRBV11-2 to TRBJ2-3; D call uncertain. The sample consisted of peripheral blood. The CDR3 coding sequence is TGTGCCAGCACCCCGGTTTTAAGCACAGATACGCAGTATTTT. Its protein is CASTPVLSTDTQYF.